This TCR beta chain was obtained from a study of beta chain features in type 1 diabetes. Overall study findings and caveats: Within the patient group, naive, central memory and Treg TCRB repertoires appeared more similar to each other than within healthy donors.

Expressed TCRB transcripts were sequenced, since all the RNA that had been isolated was reverse transcribed. Repertoires were generated with immunoSEQ multiplex PCR, while TCRdb's copy carries only in-frame clones and drops some. The sample has 350,000 to 450,000 clones, roughly 16% seen once. The CDR3 length is 14 residues. The V gene end was trimmed by 5 bases and the J gene end by 4 bases; junction bases not matched to a gene: 6. Germline CDR1 SGHTA, CDR2 FQGNSA. This clone was picked up a small number of times. Its antigen is not known. CD4+ naive, central memory, regulatory and stem cell-like memory subsets were isolated by sorting on CD45RO/CCR7/CD25/CD127/CD95/CD27. Sorted populations were all over 98% pure.

J is TRBJ2-5 and V is TRBV7-2; 8 bases are shared with TRBD2. This TCR was recovered from a woman younger than 30 in good health. The sample was naive CD4+ T cells from blood. CDR3 DNA: TGTGCCAGCAGCGTGACTAGCGCGATAGAGACCCAGTACTTC. Its translation: CASSVTSAIETQYF.